The 31 T cell receptor beta chains reported below all come from one sample, sequenced in a study of T cell responses to AZD1222 COVID-19 vaccine. Method: immunoSEQ multiplex PCR; TCRdb's copy keeps in-frame clones and lacks some. The table lists 150,000 to 200,000 clones, about 90% of them singletons. The material was peripheral blood, obtained 28 days after the second AZD1222 dose. The receptor source for this set is an adult who received the AZD1222 COVID-19 vaccine.

The V and J genes are TRBV7-9 and TRBJ1-1; D might be TRBD1 (6 bases). Trimming cost V 5 bases and J 3 bases, with 13 bases left between them. In germline, CDR1 is SEHNR, CDR2 FQNEAQ (reference sequence). The CDR3 covers 14 residues. Here the CDR3 reads CASSPGARDTEAFF. The CDR3 DNA reads TGTGCCAGCAGCCCGGGGGCTAGGGACACTGAAGCTTTCTTT.

This chain joins TRBV5-4 and TRBJ1-4; D call uncertain. V was clipped by 1 base and J by 7 bases, with 5 bases between them. CDR1 is SGHNT, CDR2 YYREEE, per germline (reference sequence). The length of the CDR3 is 12 residues. The CDR3 nucleotides are TGTGCCAGCAGCTTGATTGGTGAAAAACTGTTTTTT. It encodes CASSLIGEKLFF.

The V call is TRBV5-5, the J call TRBJ2-7; TRBD1 might be the D (6 bases). V lost 1 base and J 2 bases, leaving 10 bases between the germline ends. CDR1 SGHKS and CDR2 YYEKEE come from the germline V gene (reference sequence). The CDR3 length is 14 residues. The chain's CDR3 is CASSLQGLTYEQYF. The CDR3 coding sequence is TGTGCCAGCAGCTTGCAGGGGCTAACCTACGAGCAGTACTTC. Full variable domain (rest looked up from reference TRBV5-5 and TRBJ2-7): DAGVTQSPTHLIKTRGQQVTLRCSPISGHKSVSWYQQVLGQGPQFIFQYYEKEERGRGNFPDRFSARQFPNYSSELNVNALLLGDSALYLCASSLQGLTYEQYFGPGTRLTVT.

This clone was detected once. This sequence joins TRBV3-1 (or the pseudogene TRBV3-2) and TRBJ2-6, with TRBD1 matching over 7 bases. This CDR3 contains 18 residues. With V trimmed by 2 bases and J by 0 bases, 7 bases remained unmatched. Germline V gene data show CDR1 as LGHDT and CDR2 as YNNKEL (reference sequence). In DNA form, the CDR3 reads TGTGCCAGCAGCCAACATCCGGGACAGAGCTCTGGGGCCAACGTCCTGACTTTC. Encoded protein: CASSQHPGQSSGANVLTF.

This chain uses TRBV5-5 with TRBJ1-2; D might be TRBD1 (6 bases). The CDR3 is 16 amino acids. Germline CDR1 SGHKS, CDR2 YYEKEE (reference sequence). The V end was cut by 0 bases, the J end by 6 bases, with 18 bases between. The CDR3 DNA sequence: TGTGCCAGCAGCTTGGGCACCCGGGACATTCCGAATGGCTACACCTTC. This encodes CASSLGTRDIPNGYTF.

The chain carries TRBV7-6 and TRBJ2-1; 8 bases are a match to TRBD2. The CDR3 length is 14 residues. CDR1 is SGHVS and CDR2 is FNYEAQ in the germline V gene. V lost 3 bases, J lost 7 bases, and 5 bases stayed unmatched. CDR3 DNA sequence: TGTGCCAGCAGCTTCCGGGGGGGTATTAATGAGCAGTTCTTC. This sequence encodes CASSFRGGINEQFF. Together with reference TRBV7-6 and TRBJ2-1, the CDR3 gives the full variable domain: GAGVSQSPRYKVTKRGQDVALRCDPISGHVSLYWYRQALGQGPEFLTYFNYEAQQDKSGLPNDRFSAERPEGSISTLTIQRTEQRDSAMYRCASSFRGGINEQFFGPGTRLTVL.

The V call is TRBV11-3, the J call TRBJ2-7; TRBD1 might be the D (5 bases). Trimming pared 0 bases from V and 6 bases from J, leaving 18 bases between. CDR1 and CDR2 from the germline V gene are SGHNT and YENEEA. CDR3 length: 16 residues. The CDR3 spells CASSLEGPGYLREQYF. Written as DNA, the CDR3 is TGTGCCAGCAGCTTAGAAGGGCCAGGGTACCTACGCGAGCAGTACTTC.

The chain combines TRBV23-1 with TRBJ2-7, with 8 positions matching TRBD1. TRBV23-1 is recorded as an ORF, its role being uncertain. Germline trimming cut 7 bases from V and 3 bases from J; bases unmatched to any gene: 11. The CDR3 extends over 15 amino acids. CDR3 sequence: CASTRQGRWVYEQYF. DNA for the CDR3: TGCGCCAGCACCCGACAGGGGCGTTGGGTCTACGAGCAGTACTTC.

The CDR3 DNA follows: TGCAGCGTCGCTCACACGGGACAGGGTAGCAATCAGCCCCAGCATTTT. Amino acid sequence: CSVAHTGQGSNQPQHF. The rearrangement joins TRBV29-1 to TRBJ1-5; TRBD1 matches at 9 bases. V trimming: 6 bases; J trimming: 0 bases; junction bases outside the gene matches: 9. CDR3 length: 16 residues. Germline CDR1 and CDR2: SQVTM and ANQGSEA.

The rearrangement uses TRBV30 and TRBJ2-7, with D maybe TRBD2 (5 bases). The CDR3 length is 15 residues. Germline assignment: CDR1 GTSNPN and CDR2 SVGIG (reference sequence). V was clipped by 5 bases and J by 4 bases, with 21 bases between them. CDR3 bases: TGTGCCTGGGGCCCCCCCGCGAGGGTCTCGTACGAGCAGTACTTC. Residues: CAWGPPARVSYEQYF.

This rearrangement joins TRBV10-1 to TRBJ2-5; the D gene is possibly TRBD1 (7 bases). The CDR3 contains 10 residues. The germline gives CDR1 WNHNN, CDR2 SYGVQD (reference sequence). In DNA, the CDR3 is TGCCCGGGGCAGGGGGGGACCCAGTACTTC. Translation gives CPGQGGTQYF.

The V and J genes are TRBV5-1 and TRBJ2-5, with a weak D call TRBD1 (5 bases). The germline V and J ends were trimmed by 2 bases and 4 bases, with 15 bases remaining between them. Germline V gene data show CDR1 as SGHRS and CDR2 as YFSETQ. The CDR3 has 15 residues. CDR3 loop: CASSFRTQVTETQYF. In DNA form, the CDR3 reads TGCGCCAGCAGCTTCAGGACACAGGTCACAGAGACCCAGTACTTC.

The chain couples TRBV10-3 to TRBJ1-1, with TRBD1 matching over 9 bases. The germline V gene has CDR1 ENHRY and CDR2 SYGVKD. The trim removed 4 bases at V and 1 base at J, leaving 4 bases unmatched. This CDR3 is 15 amino acids long. The CDR3 coding sequence is TGTGCCATCAGTGTCGACAGGGGGAGGAACACTGAAGCTTTCTTT. Amino acids: CAISVDRGRNTEAFF.

J is TRBJ2-3 and V is TRBV19, with a weak D call TRBD1 (6 bases). The length of the CDR3 is 15 residues. V was cut by 6 bases and J by 0 bases, with 13 bases left in between. Germline V gene data show CDR1 as LNHDA and CDR2 as SQIVND (reference sequence). The CDR3 region has the DNA TGTGCCAGTAGGACAGGCGGAATTAGCACAGATACGCAGTATTTT. This translates into CASRTGGISTDTQYF.

This sequence joins TRBV7-6 and TRBJ1-3, with D possibly TRBD1 on 6 matching bases. CDR3 length equals 15 residues. Germline V gene sequence: CDR1 SGHVS, CDR2 FNYEAQ. V shed 0 bases and J shed 5 bases, with 11 bases lying between them. This CDR3 reads CASSLAGGARNTIYF. In nucleotides, the CDR3 is TGTGCCAGCAGCTTAGCCGGGGGGGCGAGAAACACCATATATTTT. The full variable domain, rest sourced from reference TRBV7-6 and TRBJ1-3, is GAGVSQSPRYKVTKRGQDVALRCDPISGHVSLYWYRQALGQGPEFLTYFNYEAQQDKSGLPNDRFSAERPEGSISTLTIQRTEQRDSAMYRCASSLAGGARNTIYFGEGSWLTVV.

V gene TRBV2 combines with J gene TRBJ2-1; TRBD2 agrees at 7 bases. With V trimmed by 0 bases and J by 8 bases, 13 bases remained unmatched. The germline V gene encodes CDR1 SNHLY and CDR2 FYNNEI. The CDR3 runs to 17 residues. CDR3 region: CASSEARVAGVIYEQFF. The DNA for the CDR3 is TGTGCCAGCAGTGAAGCGCGGGTGGCGGGGGTGATCTATGAGCAGTTCTTC.

This chain joins TRBV9 and TRBJ1-3; D is unclear. Trimming shortened V by 3 bases and J by 0 bases, and 13 bases separated the two germline ends. The CDR3 runs to 16 residues. Germline V gene sequence: CDR1 SGDLS, CDR2 YYNGEE. The CDR3 sequence: CASSARLVDSGNTIYF. CDR3 DNA: TGTGCCAGCAGCGCCAGGCTCGTAGACTCTGGAAACACCATATATTTT.

This chain joins TRBV5-6 and TRBJ2-2; possibly TRBD1 or TRBD2 for D (5 bases each). Germline V lookup: CDR1 SGHDT, CDR2 YYEEEE. Trimming stripped 4 bases from V and 4 bases from J, with 17 bases between. This CDR3 is built from 16 residues. CDR3 DNA sequence: TGTGCCAGCAGCCCGAGAGGGACCATATTCACCGGGGAGCTGTTTTTT. Translated, it gives CASSPRGTIFTGELFF. Full variable domain (remainder filled in from reference TRBV5-6 and TRBJ2-2): DAGVTQSPTHLIKTRGQQVTLRCSPKSGHDTVSWYQQALGQGPQFIFQYYEEEERQRGNFPDRFSGHQFPNYSSELNVNALLLGDSALYLCASSPRGTIFTGELFFGEGSRLTVL.

This clone has just one count. The chain employs TRBV7-3 and TRBJ1-5, with TRBD1 matching over 7 bases. The CDR3 is 13 amino acids. The germline V gene encodes CDR1 SGHTA and CDR2 FQGTGA. V lost 2 bases and J lost 9; bases outside the gene matches: 4. CDR3 DNA: TGTGCCAGCAGCTTACTACAGGGGTCGCCCCAGCATTTT. Its protein is CASSLLQGSPQHF.

The chain has TRBV28 and TRBJ2-6, with 11 bases lining up with TRBD2. The J segment lost 3 bases and the V segment lost 6 bases, leaving 10 bases of the junction unmatched. CDR1 and CDR2 from the germline V gene are MDHEN and SYDVKM. The CDR3 totals 18 residues. Here the CDR3 reads CASSPLAGGLFGANVLTF. The CDR3 DNA is TGTGCCAGCAGCCCCCTAGCGGGGGGCCTCTTTGGGGCCAACGTCCTGACTTTC.

The rearrangement links TRBV5-6 to TRBJ2-7; D may be TRBD2 (6 bases). Germline V gene data show CDR1 as SGHDT and CDR2 as YYEEEE. The V gene lost 3 bases and the J gene lost 3 bases, with 13 bases spanning the gap. This CDR3 is 14 amino acids long. The CDR3 DNA reads TGTGCCAGCAGCTCCCCGGAGGGCAGCTACGAGCAGTACTTC. It yields the protein CASSSPEGSYEQYF.

The chain has TRBV7-2 and TRBJ1-1; D is unresolved. There are 13 residues in the CDR3. Germline V CDR1 and CDR2: SGHTA, FQGNSA. The V and J ends lost 2 bases and 6 bases respectively, with 10 bases between them. In DNA form, the CDR3 reads TGTGCCAGCAGCTTAACCTTAATGGCTGAAGCTTTCTTT. Translated: CASSLTLMAEAFF.

J is TRBJ2-1 and V is TRBV4-1; 13 nucleotides agree with TRBD2. CDR1 is MGHRA and CDR2 is YSYEKL in the germline V gene. V was pared by 0 bases and J by 15 bases, with 8 bases of the junction left unmatched. The CDR3 sequence is 15 residues long. The CDR3 DNA sequence: TGCGCCAGCAGCCAAGATGGACTAGCGGGGGCGGGAGGGTTCTTC. Its protein product is CASSQDGLAGAGGFF.

The chain employs TRBV5-6 and TRBJ1-3; D gene uncertain. Trimming took off 5 bases at V and 2 bases at J, with 14 bases between the two ends. The germline gives CDR1 SGHDT, CDR2 YYEEEE. The CDR3 runs 15 residues. The chain's CDR3 is CASSPGRWAGNTIYF. The CDR3 coding sequence is TGTGCCAGCAGTCCCGGAAGATGGGCTGGAAACACCATATATTTT.

V and J are TRBV7-2 and TRBJ2-2; 7 bases align to TRBD1. Per germline, CDR1 SGHTA and CDR2 FQGNSA. V lost 2 bases, J lost 0 bases, and 3 bases stayed unmatched. The CDR3 contains 16 residues. CDR3 nucleotide sequence: TGTGCCAGCAGCTTACTCCAGGGGGCGAACACCGGGGAGCTGTTTTTT. This codes for CASSLLQGANTGELFF.

The chain joins TRBV5-1 to TRBJ2-1; D is uncertain. This CDR3 comprises 15 residues. Trimming stripped 4 bases from V and 3 bases from J, with 14 bases between. Germline V lookup: CDR1 SGHRS, CDR2 YFSETQ. The CDR3 reads CASSREGPNYNEQFF. The CDR3 region has the DNA TGCGCCAGCAGCAGGGAAGGGCCCAACTACAATGAGCAGTTCTTC.

This rearrangement joins TRBV21-1 to TRBJ1-3. TRBV21-1 is noted as a pseudogene. The CDR3 is made up of 17 amino acids. CDR3 sequence: CASSLRVEIISGNTIYF. DNA for the CDR3: TGTGCCAGCAGCCTGCGTGTGGAGATAATCTCTGGAAACACCATATATTTT.

The rearrangement uses TRBV3-1 (or the pseudogene TRBV3-2) and TRBJ1-1, with a weak D call TRBD1 (5 bases). From germline, CDR1 is LGHDT and CDR2 YNNKEL (reference sequence). The CDR3 sequence is 14 residues long. Trimming shortened V by 0 bases and J by 8 bases, and 13 bases separated the two germline ends. CDR3 DNA: TGTGCCAGCAGCCAAGAAGGGGCACCCATAGAAGCTTTCTTT. Translated: CASSQEGAPIEAFF.

The rearrangement links TRBV5-1 to TRBJ1-2; D is perhaps TRBD1 (6 bases). V shed 5 bases and J shed 0 bases, with 11 bases lying between them. Per the germline V gene, CDR1 is SGHRS and CDR2 is YFSETQ. The CDR3 runs 14 residues. CDR3 loop: CASRRTDSNYGYTF. CDR3 nucleotides: TGCGCCAGCAGGCGGACAGACTCTAACTATGGCTACACCTTC.

The rearrangement joins TRBV6-5 to TRBJ2-5; D perhaps matches TRBD1 (6 bases). Germline CDR1 MNHEY, CDR2 SVGAGI. Trimming removed 2 bases from V and 5 bases from J, with 9 bases in between. The CDR3 length is 13 residues. Here the CDR3 reads CASSYRTAETQYF. DNA for the CDR3: TGTGCCAGCAGTTACCGGACAGCTGAGACCCAGTACTTC.

V and J are TRBV9 and TRBJ2-3; D is undetermined. V lost 3 bases, J lost 6 bases, and 14 bases lay in between. The CDR3 is 14 residues long. Germline V gene data show CDR1 as SGDLS and CDR2 as YYNGEE. The CDR3 loop reads CASSAPSEMDTQYF. The CDR3 coding sequence is TGTGCCAGCAGCGCCCCCTCGGAAATGGATACGCAGTATTTT.